Listed below are T cell receptor beta chains from one sample, sequenced in a study of cytotoxic CD8 clonotypes in ibrutinib-treated CLL. The method was immunoSEQ multiplex PCR; TCRdb's version includes in-frame clones alone and lacks a portion of them. In the table there are around 330,000 clones, roughly 67% of which are singletons. The material sequenced was PBMCs, taken after 36 months of ibrutinib treatment. The source of these receptors is a human donor with chronic lymphocytic leukemia. The CDR3 runs from the conserved cysteine through the conserved F or W. Fields, in order: J gene, clone size, V gene, D gene, CDR3 protein, CDR3 DNA. The D gene is left open where the match is weak. Size tells how often a clone was seen (once, few, many) or the class of an expanded clone, and some rows leave it out.

TRBJ1-1 | few | TRBV9 | NA | CASSPAGGGAFF | TGTGCCAGCAGCCCCGCGGGGGGAGGAGCTTTCTTT
TRBJ2-2 | once | TRBV10-2 | NA | CASTSAGTTGELFF | TGCGCCAGCACTAGCGCGGGAACAACCGGGGAGCTGTTTTTT
TRBJ1-5 | NA | TRBV28 | NA | CASREGNQPQHF | TGTGCCAGCAGGGAAGGCAATCAGCCCCAGCATTTT
TRBJ1-3 | NA | TRBV4-1 | TRBD1 | CASSQYGTGGHTIYF | TGCGCCAGCAGCCAATACGGGACAGGGGGTCACACCATATATTTT
TRBJ2-4 | few | TRBV7-8 | NA | CASSLWEIGNIQYF | TGTGCCAGCAGCTTATGGGAGATAGGAAACATTCAGTACTTC
TRBJ1-2 | NA | TRBV2 | TRBD1 | CASSADRGRWYGYTF | TGTGCCAGCAGTGCGGACAGGGGGCGTTGGTATGGCTACACCTTC
TRBJ2-5 | once | TRBV4-2 | NA | CASSQRRETGTQYF | TGTGCCAGCAGCCAACGCCGGGAGACGGGGACCCAGTACTTC
TRBJ2-7 | few | TRBV4-1 | TRBD2 | CASSQGLAGHYEQYF | TGCGCCAGCAGCCAAGGACTAGCGGGACACTACGAGCAGTACTTC
TRBJ1-3 | NA | TRBV6-1 | NA | CASSEPGNTIYF | TGTGCCAGCAGTGAACCTGGAAACACCATATATTTT
TRBJ1-1 | few | TRBV2 | NA | CASSSRRSMNTEAFF | TGTGCCAGCAGCTCCCGACGGAGCATGAACACTGAAGCTTTCTTT
TRBJ1-5 | NA | TRBV5-3 | NA | CARSLVAGANQPQHF | TGTGCCAGAAGCTTGGTGGCGGGGGCCAATCAGCCCCAGCATTTT
TRBJ1-5 | NA | TRBV7-2 | TRBD1 | CASSLGTGGNQPQHF | TGTGCCAGCAGCTTGGGGACAGGGGGGAATCAGCCCCAGCATTTT
TRBJ2-1 | once | TRBV5-4 | TRBD1 | CASSSPDRGNEQFF | TGTGCCAGCAGCTCGCCGGACAGGGGCAATGAGCAGTTCTTC
TRBJ2-7 | NA | TRBV18 | NA | CASSPQGGSYEQYF | TGTGCCAGCTCACCACAGGGGGGATCCTACGAGCAGTACTTC
TRBJ2-2 | few | TRBV21-1 | NA | CASRKAGTYTGELFF | TGTGCCAGCAGAAAAGCGGGAACCTACACCGGGGAGCTGTTTTTT
TRBJ2-7 | NA | TRBV4-3 | NA | CASSQRWAGSYEQYF | TGCGCCAGCAGCCAACGATGGGCAGGATCCTACGAGCAGTACTTC
TRBJ1-2 | few | TRBV4-1 | NA | CASSQVGGYGYTF | TGCGCCAGCAGCCAAGTGGGCGGCTATGGCTACACCTTC
TRBJ2-4 | NA | TRBV28 | NA | CASSRTAGANIQYF | TGTGCCAGCAGCAGAACAGCAGGGGCAAACATTCAGTACTTC
TRBJ2-2 | NA | TRBV7-8 | NA | CASRQAGWGTGELFF | TGTGCCAGCAGGCAAGCAGGTTGGGGCACCGGGGAGCTGTTTTTT
TRBJ2-1 | NA | TRBV4-1 | TRBD2 | CASSHSGGDLYNEQFF | TGCGCCAGCAGCCATTCCGGGGGGGATCTTTACAATGAGCAGTTCTTC
TRBJ1-2 | NA | TRBV7-8 | NA | CASSLPGLSYGYTF | TGTGCCAGCAGCTTACCCGGACTGAGCTATGGCTACACCTTC
TRBJ2-7 | NA | TRBV20-1 | NA | CSARGTHEQYF | TGCAGTGCTAGAGGTACCCACGAGCAGTACTTC
TRBJ2-7 | NA | TRBV18 | NA | CASHTGTNYEQYF | TGTGCCAGTCATACGGGGACGAACTACGAGCAGTACTTC
TRBJ2-1 | few | TRBV15 | TRBD2 | CATSSLAGSLYNEQFF | TGTGCCACCAGCAGCCTAGCGGGGAGCCTCTACAATGAGCAGTTCTTC
TRBJ2-7 | NA | TRBV28 | NA | CASSFGFPGDYEQYF | TGTGCCAGCAGTTTTGGGTTTCCAGGGGACTACGAGCAGTACTTC
TRBJ2-1 | few | TRBV9 | TRBD2 | CASSDQLAAPQYGQFF | TGTGCCAGCAGCGACCAACTAGCGGCGCCACAGTACGGGCAGTTCTTC
TRBJ1-1 | NA | TRBV6-5 | NA | CASSYTSPAPEAFF | TGTGCCAGCAGTTACACATCCCCTGCCCCTGAAGCTTTCTTT
TRBJ2-3 | NA | TRBV2 | NA | CASGPGADTQYF | TGTGCCAGCGGCCCCGGGGCAGATACGCAGTATTTT
TRBJ2-7 | few | TRBV18 | TRBD2 | CASSPRTSGGDYEQYF | TGTGCCAGCTCACCACGAACTAGCGGGGGCGACTACGAGCAGTACTTC
TRBJ2-1 | few | TRBV9 | NA | CASSVGGYSYNEQFF | TGTGCCAGCAGCGTAGGGGGGTACTCCTACAATGAGCAGTTCTTC
TRBJ1-2 | few | TRBV6-6 | NA | CASSDGQLYGYTF | TGTGCCAGCAGCGACGGGCAGCTCTATGGCTACACCTTC
TRBJ2-1 | NA | TRBV14 | TRBD2 | CASSPPAGGANNEQFF | TGTGCCAGCAGCCCCCCGGCGGGGGGGGCCAACAATGAGCAGTTCTTC
TRBJ1-6 | few | TRBV6-5 | NA | CASSSPQGYSPLHF | TGTGCCAGCAGTTCCCCGCAGGGTTATTCACCCCTCCACTTT
TRBJ2-1 | NA | TRBV7-8 | NA | CASSFSVVEGNEQFF | TGTGCCAGCAGCTTTTCGGTTGTGGAGGGCAATGAGCAGTTCTTC
TRBJ1-3 | NA | TRBV9 | NA | CASTVGPSSGNTIYF | TGTGCCAGCACCGTTGGACCGAGCTCTGGAAACACCATATATTTT
TRBJ1-5 | few | TRBV7-6 | TRBD1 | CASSRQGAGNQPQHF | TGTGCCAGCAGCAGACAGGGGGCAGGCAATCAGCCCCAGCATTTT
TRBJ1-2 | NA | TRBV11-3 | NA | CASRELGHYGYTF | TGTGCCAGCAGGGAACTTGGACACTATGGCTACACCTTC
TRBJ2-3 | NA | TRBV6-1 | NA | CASRELATPTDTQYF | TGTGCCAGCAGGGAGCTAGCGACGCCCACAGATACGCAGTATTTT
TRBJ1-5 | once | TRBV5-4 | TRBD1 | CASSPGTEQPQHF | TGTGCCAGCAGCCCCGGGACAGAACAGCCCCAGCATTTT
TRBJ1-1 | NA | TRBV5-4 | NA | CASSIAYNTEAFF | TGTGCCAGCAGCATCGCATATAACACTGAAGCTTTCTTT
TRBJ2-3 | NA | TRBV29-1 | TRBD1 | CSEGTGLTDTQYF | TGCAGCGAAGGGACAGGGCTCACAGATACGCAGTATTTT
TRBJ2-7 | NA | TRBV6-5 | TRBD1 | CASSPGGPNIYEQYF | TGTGCCAGCAGTCCAGGGGGCCCTAACATTTACGAGCAGTACTTC
TRBJ2-7 | few | TRBV18 | NA | CASSLRAEQYF | TGTGCCAGCTCTCTTCGGGCCGAGCAGTACTTC
TRBJ2-3 | few | TRBV7-3 | TRBD2 | CASSSLAGSTDTQYF | TGTGCCAGCAGCTCCCTAGCGGGAAGCACAGATACGCAGTATTTT
TRBJ2-7 | NA | TRBV5-1 | NA | CASTTGPSTYEQYF | TGCGCCAGCACCACAGGGCCTAGCACCTACGAGCAGTACTTC
TRBJ1-1 | few | TRBV7-8 | NA | CASSSVATEAFF | TGTGCCAGCAGCTCGGTTGCTACTGAAGCTTTCTTT
TRBJ1-1 | NA | TRBV11-3 | NA | CASSFRLNTEAFF | TGTGCCAGCAGCTTTCGTCTAAACACTGAAGCTTTCTTT
TRBJ2-1 | NA | TRBV25-1 | NA | CASSSWEQFF | TGTGCCAGCAGCTCATGGGAGCAGTTCTTC
TRBJ2-3 | NA | TRBV6-6 | NA | CASRGSTDTQYF | TGTGCCAGCAGGGGGAGCACAGATACGCAGTATTTT